This paragraph covers one T cell receptor (beta chain) sequence. The data stem from a study of blood T cell repertoires in COVID-19. Across the study: The analysed material was cDNA or gDNA that came from T cells, B-cell-depleted T cells, or PBMCs.

Per germline, CDR1 SEHNR and CDR2 FQNEAQ (reference sequence). The CDR3 spans 15 residues. V lost 2 bases and J lost 6; bases outside the gene matches: 5. In the authors' workflow: Using reference gene primer amplification, nucleated cell counts were estimated. Profiled with immunoSEQ multiplex PCR; TCRdb holds only in-frame clones, not every one. The V and J calls and clone size are taken from that table; D and trimming were inferred from the DNA. The data contain around 230,000 clones, approximately 82% of them singletons. The sequenced sample was PBMCs or T cells enriched from blood (not recorded which). V gene TRBV7-9 combines with J gene TRBJ2-1, with 9 bases lining up with TRBD2. The source is a man aged 40-49 years who had recovered from COVID-19. CDR3 bases: TGTGCCAGCAGCTTACTACTAGCGGGCTCCAATGAGCAGTTCTTC. This codes for CASSLLLAGSNEQFF.